This TCR beta chain was sequenced during a study of post-analysis software for immune sequencing data. Study information: The study covered relapsing-remitting, secondary progressive and progressive-relapsing courses of multiple sclerosis. Study conclusions and caveats: By F measure, samples from a shared preparation batch strongly co-clustered. Controls showed lower frequencies than patients for a handful of TRBV segments, and TRBV5-6, TRBV5-1 and TRBV20-1 were among these. Compared with controls, patients showed significantly lower normalized Chao1 diversity.

This clonotype was picked up a small number of times. Its matching antigen is unknown. The TCR beta cDNA libraries carried unique molecular identifiers. Between about 1 and 11 million T cells gave rise to around 500,000 cDNA molecules. TCRdb called the PCR reads again in MiXCR, with one record for every CDR3 protein. The sample holds approximately 730,000 distinct CDR3 sequences, 25% to 30% seen once. V lost 4 bases, J lost 1 base, and 7 bases stayed unmatched. Per the germline V gene, CDR1 is SGHVS and CDR2 is FQNEAQ. CDR3 length: 16 residues. Material for sequencing was blood. The sequence derives from a girl aged 10-17 years with multiple sclerosis. The V and J genes are TRBV7-8 and TRBJ1-1; 9 nucleotides line up with TRBD1. CDR3 protein: CASSSYPGQGNTEAFF. The CDR3 nucleotides read TGTGCCAGCAGCTCATATCCGGGACAGGGGAACACTGAAGCTTTCTTT.